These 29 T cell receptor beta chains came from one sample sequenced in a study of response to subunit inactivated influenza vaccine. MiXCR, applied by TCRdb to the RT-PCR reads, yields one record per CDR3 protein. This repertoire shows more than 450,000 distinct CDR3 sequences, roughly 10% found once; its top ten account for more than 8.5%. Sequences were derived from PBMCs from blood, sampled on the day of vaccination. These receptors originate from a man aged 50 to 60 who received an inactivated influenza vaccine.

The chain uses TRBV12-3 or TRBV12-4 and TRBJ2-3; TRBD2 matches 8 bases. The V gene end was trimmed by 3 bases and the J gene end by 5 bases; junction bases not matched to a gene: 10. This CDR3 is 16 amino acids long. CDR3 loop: CASSFATGGPVDTQYF. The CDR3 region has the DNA TGTGCCAGCAGTTTTGCTACGGGGGGGCCTGTAGATACGCAGTATTTT.

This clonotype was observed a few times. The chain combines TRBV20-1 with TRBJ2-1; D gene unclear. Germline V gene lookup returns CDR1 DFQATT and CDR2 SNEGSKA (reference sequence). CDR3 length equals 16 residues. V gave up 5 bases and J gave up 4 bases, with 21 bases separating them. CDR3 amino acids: CSASLMGASRYNEQFF. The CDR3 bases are TGCAGTGCTTCCCTAATGGGCGCGAGTCGATACAATGAGCAGTTCTTC.

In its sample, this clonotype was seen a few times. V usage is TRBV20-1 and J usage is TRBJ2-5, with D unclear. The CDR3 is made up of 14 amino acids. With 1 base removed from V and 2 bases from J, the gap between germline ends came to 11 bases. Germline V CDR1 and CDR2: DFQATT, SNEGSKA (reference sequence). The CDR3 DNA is TGCAGTGCTAGAGTCCGCGGCGAACAAGAGACCCAGTACTTC. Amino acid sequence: CSARVRGEQETQYF.

CDR3 residues: CSVGGLANTDTQYF. The CDR3 region has the DNA TGCAGCGTTGGCGGCCTAGCAAACACAGATACGCAGTATTTT. The chain joins TRBV29-1 to TRBJ2-3, with D tentatively TRBD2 (5 bases). CDR1 SQVTM and CDR2 ANQGSEA come from the germline V gene. CDR3 length: 14 residues. V gave up 4 bases and J gave up 2 bases, with 13 bases separating them.

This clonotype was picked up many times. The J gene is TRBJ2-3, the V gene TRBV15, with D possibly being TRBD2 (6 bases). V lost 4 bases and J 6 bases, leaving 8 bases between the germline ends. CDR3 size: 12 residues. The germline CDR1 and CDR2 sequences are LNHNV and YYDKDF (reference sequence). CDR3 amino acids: CATSKGGDTQYF. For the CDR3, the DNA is TGTGCCACCAGCAAGGGAGGCGATACGCAGTATTTT.

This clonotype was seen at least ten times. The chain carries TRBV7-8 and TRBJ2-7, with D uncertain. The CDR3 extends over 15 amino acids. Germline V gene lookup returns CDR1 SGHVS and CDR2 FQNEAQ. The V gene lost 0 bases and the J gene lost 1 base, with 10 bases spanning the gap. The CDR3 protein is CASSLALVGSYEQYF. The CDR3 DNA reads TGTGCCAGCAGCTTAGCGCTGGTGGGATCCTACGAGCAGTACTTC.

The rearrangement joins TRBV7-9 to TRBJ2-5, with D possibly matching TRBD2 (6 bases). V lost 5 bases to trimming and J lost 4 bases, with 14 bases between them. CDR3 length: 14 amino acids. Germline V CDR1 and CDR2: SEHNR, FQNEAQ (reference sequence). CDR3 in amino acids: CASSPGTESETQYF. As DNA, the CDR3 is TGTGCCAGCAGCCCGGGGACTGAGTCAGAGACCCAGTACTTC. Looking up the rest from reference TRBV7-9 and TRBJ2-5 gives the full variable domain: DTGVSQNPRHKITKRGQNVTFRCDPISEHNRLYWYRQTLGQGPEFLTYFQNEAQLEKSRLLSDRFSAERPKGSFSTLEIQRTEQGDSAMYLCASSPGTESETQYFGPGTRLLVL.

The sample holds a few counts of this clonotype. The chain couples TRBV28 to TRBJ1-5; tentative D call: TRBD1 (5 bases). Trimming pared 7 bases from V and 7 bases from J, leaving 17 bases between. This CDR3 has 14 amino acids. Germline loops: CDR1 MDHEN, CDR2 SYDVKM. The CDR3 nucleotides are TGTGCCAGCATTAAGGGACTGACTAAGCAGCCCCAGCATTTT. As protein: CASIKGLTKQPQHF.

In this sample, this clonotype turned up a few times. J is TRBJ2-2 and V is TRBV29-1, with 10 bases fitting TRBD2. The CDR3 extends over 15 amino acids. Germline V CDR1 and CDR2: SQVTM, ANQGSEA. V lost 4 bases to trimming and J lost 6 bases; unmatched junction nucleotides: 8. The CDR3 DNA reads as TGCAGCGTTGTCCCCAGGAGCGGGGGGGCCGGGGAGCTGTTTTTT. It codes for CSVVPRSGGAGELFF.

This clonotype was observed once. In DNA form, the CDR3 reads TGTGCCAGCAGTAGACAGTTTATTCGTTATGAACGGCAGTTCTTC. Protein sequence: CASSRQFIRYERQFF. The chain uses TRBV2 and TRBJ2-1, with TRBD1 as a possible D gene (5 bases). V was trimmed by 5 bases and J by 12 bases, leaving 23 bases between them. This CDR3 contains 15 residues. Per germline, CDR1 SNHLY and CDR2 FYNNEI. The entire variable domain, with the rest obtained from reference TRBV2 and TRBJ2-1, is as follows: EPEVTQTPSHQVTQMGQEVILRCVPISNHLYFYWYRQILGQKVEFLVSFYNNEISEKSEIFDDQFSVERPDGSNFTLKIRSTKLEDSAMYFCASSRQFIRYERQFFGPGTRLTVL.

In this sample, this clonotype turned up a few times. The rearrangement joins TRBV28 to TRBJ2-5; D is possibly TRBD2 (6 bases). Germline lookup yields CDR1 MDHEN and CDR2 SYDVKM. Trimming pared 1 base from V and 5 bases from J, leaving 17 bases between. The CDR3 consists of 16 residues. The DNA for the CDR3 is TGTGCCAGCAGTTTATTATTTGCTAGCGCGCAGGAGACCCAGTACTTC. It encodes CASSLLFASAQETQYF.

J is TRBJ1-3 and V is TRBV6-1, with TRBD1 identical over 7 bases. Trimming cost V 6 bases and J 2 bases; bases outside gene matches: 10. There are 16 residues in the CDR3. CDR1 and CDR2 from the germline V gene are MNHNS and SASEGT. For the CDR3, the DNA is TGTGCCAGCAGAATTACCGGGACAGCGCCTGGAAACACCATATATTTT. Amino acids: CASRITGTAPGNTIYF.

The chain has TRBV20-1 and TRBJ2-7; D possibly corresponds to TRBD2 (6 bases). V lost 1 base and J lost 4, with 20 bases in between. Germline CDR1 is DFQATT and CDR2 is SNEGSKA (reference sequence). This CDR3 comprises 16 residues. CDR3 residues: CSARAPGRRGLYEQYF. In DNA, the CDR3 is TGCAGTGCTAGAGCGCCCGGCAGGCGGGGATTATACGAGCAGTACTTC.

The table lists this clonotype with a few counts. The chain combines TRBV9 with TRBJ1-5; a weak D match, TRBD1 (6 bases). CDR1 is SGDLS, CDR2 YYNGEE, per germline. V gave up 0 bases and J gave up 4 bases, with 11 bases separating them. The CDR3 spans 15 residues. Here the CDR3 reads CASSVDPGANQPQHF. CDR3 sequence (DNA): TGTGCCAGCAGCGTAGATCCAGGGGCGAATCAGCCCCAGCATTTT.

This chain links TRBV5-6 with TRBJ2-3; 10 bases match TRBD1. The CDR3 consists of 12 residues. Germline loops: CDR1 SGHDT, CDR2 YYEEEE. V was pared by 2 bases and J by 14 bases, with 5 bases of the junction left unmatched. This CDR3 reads CASSLRTGGRYF. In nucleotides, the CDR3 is TGTGCCAGCAGCTTAAGGACAGGGGGAAGGTATTTT.

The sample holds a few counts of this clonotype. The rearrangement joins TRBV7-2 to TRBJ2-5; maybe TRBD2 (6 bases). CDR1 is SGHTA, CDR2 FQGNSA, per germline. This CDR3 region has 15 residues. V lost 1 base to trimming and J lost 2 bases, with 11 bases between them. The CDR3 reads CASSLGQSGQETQYF. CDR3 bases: TGTGCCAGCAGCTTAGGACAAAGCGGGCAAGAGACCCAGTACTTC.

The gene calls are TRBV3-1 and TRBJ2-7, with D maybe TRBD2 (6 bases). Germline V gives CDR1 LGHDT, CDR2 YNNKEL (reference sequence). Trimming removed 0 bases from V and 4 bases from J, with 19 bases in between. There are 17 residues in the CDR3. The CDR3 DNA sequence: TGTGCCAGCAGCCAAGATAATCAGGGACTGGGAAAGTACGAGCAGTACTTC. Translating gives CASSQDNQGLGKYEQYF.

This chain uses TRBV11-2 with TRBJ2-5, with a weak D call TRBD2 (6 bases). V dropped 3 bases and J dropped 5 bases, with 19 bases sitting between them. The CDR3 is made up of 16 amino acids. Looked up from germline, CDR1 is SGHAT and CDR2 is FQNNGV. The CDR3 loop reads CASSFRGTHLGETQYF. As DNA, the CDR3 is TGTGCCAGCAGCTTTAGAGGGACTCATCTCGGGGAGACCCAGTACTTC.

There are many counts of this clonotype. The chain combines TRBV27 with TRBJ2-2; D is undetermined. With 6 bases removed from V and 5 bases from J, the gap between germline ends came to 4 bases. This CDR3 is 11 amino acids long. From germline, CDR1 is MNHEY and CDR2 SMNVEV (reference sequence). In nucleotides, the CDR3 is TGTGCCAGCAGCCGGACCGGGGAGCTGTTTTTT. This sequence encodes CASSRTGELFF.

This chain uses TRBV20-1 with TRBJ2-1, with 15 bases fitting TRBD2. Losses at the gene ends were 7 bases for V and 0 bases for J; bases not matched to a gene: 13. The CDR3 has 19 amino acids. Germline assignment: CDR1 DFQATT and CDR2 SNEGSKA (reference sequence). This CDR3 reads CSGTSGRAQPGYSYNEQFF. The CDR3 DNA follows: TGCAGTGGGACTAGCGGGAGGGCTCAACCGGGGTACTCCTACAATGAGCAGTTCTTC.

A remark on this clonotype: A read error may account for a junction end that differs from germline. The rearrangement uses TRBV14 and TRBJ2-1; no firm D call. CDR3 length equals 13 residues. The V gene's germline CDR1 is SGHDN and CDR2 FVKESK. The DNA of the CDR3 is TGTGCCAGCAGCCAAGATCGGGCGGCGCCTAATATCTTC. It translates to CASSQDRAAPNIF.

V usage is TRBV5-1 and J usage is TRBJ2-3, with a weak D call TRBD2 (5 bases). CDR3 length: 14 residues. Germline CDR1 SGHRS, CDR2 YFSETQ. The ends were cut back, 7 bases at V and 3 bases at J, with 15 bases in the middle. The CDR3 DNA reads TGCGCCAGCCGAAACCCCGAGGGTACAGATACGCAGTATTTT. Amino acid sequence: CASRNPEGTDTQYF.

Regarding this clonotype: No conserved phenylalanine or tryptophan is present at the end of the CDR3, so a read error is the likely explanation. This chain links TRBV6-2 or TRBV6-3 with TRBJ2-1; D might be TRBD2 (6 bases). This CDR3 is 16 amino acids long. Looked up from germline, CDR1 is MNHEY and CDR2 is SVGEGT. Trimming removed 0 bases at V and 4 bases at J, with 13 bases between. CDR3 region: CASSYSKSGGYNEQFL. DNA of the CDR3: TGTGCCAGCAGTTACTCGAAGTCCGGGGGTTACAATGAGCAGTTCCTC.

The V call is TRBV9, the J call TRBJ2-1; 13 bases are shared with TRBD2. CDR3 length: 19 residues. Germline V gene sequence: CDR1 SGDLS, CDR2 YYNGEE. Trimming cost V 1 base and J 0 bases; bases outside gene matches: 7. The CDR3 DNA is TGTGCCAGCAGCGTAACCGGGACTAGCGGGGTTAGCTCCTACAATGAGCAGTTCTTC. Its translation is CASSVTGTSGVSSYNEQFF.

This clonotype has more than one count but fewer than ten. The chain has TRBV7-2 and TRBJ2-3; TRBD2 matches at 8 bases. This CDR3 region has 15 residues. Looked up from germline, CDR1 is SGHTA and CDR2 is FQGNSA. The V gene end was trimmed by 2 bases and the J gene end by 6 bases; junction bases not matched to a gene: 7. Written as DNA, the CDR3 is TGTGCCAGCAGCTTAAGCGGGGGAGTGTTTGATACGCAGTATTTT. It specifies CASSLSGGVFDTQYF.

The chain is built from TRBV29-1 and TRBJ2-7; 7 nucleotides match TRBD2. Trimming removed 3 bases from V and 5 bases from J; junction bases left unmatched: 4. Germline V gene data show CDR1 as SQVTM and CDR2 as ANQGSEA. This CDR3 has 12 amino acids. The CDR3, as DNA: TGCAGCGTTGATTGGGGAGGGGACGAGCAGTACTTC. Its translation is CSVDWGGDEQYF.

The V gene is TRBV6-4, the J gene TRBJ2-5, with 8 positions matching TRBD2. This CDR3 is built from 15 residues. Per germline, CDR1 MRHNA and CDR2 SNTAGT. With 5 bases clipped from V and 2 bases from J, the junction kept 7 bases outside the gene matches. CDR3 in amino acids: CASSLLAEKQETQYF. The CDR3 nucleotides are TGTGCCAGCAGTTTACTAGCGGAGAAGCAAGAGACCCAGTACTTC.

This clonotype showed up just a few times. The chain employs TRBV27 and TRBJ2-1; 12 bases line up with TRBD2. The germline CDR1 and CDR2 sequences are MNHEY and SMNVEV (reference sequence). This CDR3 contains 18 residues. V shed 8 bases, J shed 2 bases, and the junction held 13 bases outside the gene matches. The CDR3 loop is CASRYRGTSGHPYNEQFF. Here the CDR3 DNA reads TGTGCCAGCCGATACCGCGGGACTAGCGGGCACCCCTACAATGAGCAGTTCTTC.

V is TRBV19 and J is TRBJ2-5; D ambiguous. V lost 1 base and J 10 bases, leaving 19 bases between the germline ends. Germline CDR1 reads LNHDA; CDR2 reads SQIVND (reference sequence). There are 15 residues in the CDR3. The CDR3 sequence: CASSIAGNFDGGQYF. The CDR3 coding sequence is TGTGCCAGTAGTATAGCTGGGAACTTCGACGGCGGCCAGTACTTC.